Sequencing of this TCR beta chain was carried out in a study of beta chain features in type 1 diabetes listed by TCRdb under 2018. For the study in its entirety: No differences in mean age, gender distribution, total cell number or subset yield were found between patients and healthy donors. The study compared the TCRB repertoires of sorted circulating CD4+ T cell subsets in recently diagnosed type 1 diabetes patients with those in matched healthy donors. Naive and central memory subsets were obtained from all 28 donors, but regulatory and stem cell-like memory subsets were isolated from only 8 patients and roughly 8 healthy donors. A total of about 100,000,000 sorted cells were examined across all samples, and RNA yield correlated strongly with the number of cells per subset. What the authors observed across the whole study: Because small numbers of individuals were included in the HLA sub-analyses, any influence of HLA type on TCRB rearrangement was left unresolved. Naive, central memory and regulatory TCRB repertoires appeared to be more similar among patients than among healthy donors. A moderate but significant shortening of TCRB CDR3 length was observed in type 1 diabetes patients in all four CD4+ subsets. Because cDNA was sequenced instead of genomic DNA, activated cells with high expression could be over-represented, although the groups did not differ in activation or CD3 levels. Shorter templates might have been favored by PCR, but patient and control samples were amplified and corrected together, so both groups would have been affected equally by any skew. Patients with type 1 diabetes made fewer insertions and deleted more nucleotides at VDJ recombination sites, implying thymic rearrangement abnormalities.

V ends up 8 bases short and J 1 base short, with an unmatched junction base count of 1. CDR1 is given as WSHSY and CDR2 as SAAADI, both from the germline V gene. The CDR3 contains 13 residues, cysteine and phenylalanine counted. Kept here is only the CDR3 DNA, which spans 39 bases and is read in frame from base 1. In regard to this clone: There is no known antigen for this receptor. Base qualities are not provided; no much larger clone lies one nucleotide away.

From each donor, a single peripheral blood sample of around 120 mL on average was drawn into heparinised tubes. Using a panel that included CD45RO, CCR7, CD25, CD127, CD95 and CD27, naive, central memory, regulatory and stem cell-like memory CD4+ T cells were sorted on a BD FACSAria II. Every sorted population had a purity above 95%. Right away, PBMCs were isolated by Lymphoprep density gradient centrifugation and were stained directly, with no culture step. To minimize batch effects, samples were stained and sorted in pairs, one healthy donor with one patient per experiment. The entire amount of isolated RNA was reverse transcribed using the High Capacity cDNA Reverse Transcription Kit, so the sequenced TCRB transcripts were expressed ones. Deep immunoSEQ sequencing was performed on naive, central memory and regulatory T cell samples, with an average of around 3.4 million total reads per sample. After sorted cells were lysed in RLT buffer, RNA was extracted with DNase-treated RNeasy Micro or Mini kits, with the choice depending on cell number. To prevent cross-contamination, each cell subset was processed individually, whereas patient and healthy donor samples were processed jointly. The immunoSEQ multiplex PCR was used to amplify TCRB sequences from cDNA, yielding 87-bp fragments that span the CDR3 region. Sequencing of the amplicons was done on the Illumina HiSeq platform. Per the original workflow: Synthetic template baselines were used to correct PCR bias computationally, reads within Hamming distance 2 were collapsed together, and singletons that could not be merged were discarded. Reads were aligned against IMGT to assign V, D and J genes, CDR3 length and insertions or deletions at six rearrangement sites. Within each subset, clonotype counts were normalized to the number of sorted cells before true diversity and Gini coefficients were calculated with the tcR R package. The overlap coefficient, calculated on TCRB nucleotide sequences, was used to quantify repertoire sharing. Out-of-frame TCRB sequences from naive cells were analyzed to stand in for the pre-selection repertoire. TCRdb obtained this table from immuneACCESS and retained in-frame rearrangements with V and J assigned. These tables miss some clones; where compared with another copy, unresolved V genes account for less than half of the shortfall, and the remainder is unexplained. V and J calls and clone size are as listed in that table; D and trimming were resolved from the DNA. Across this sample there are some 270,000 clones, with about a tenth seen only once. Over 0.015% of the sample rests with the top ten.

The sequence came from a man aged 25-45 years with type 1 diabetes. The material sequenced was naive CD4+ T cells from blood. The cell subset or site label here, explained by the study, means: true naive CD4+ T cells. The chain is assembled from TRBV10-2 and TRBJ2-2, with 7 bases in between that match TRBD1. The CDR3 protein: CASRTGNTGELFF. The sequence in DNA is TGCGCCAGCCGGACAGGGAACACCGGGGAGCTGTTTTTT.